The 7 T cell receptor beta chains below were found in one sample sequenced in a study of Tregs in tolerant kidney transplant recipients (dated by TCRdb to the late 2010s). Libraries were made using the immunoSEQ multiplex PCR assay. The clones in this table, taken by TCRdb from immuneACCESS, are in-frame only. Not every clone is retained; where verified, under half of the shortfall comes from an unresolved V gene, and the cause of the rest is unknown. This sample comprises about 100,000 clones, approximately 94% of them detected only once. The ten largest clones represent 0.46% of the sample. Sample time point, as interpreted from the label and publication: blood sample drawn before combined kidney and bone marrow transplant. This specimen consisted of CD4+ T cells from blood, obtained before the transplant. Every receptor here comes from a human donor who received a combined kidney and bone marrow transplant.

The CDR3 sequence: CAWSGYYEQYF. CDR3 DNA: TGTGCCTGGAGTGGTTACTACGAGCAGTACTTC. This chain links TRBV30 with TRBJ2-7; D is undetermined. The CDR3 has 11 amino acids. Germline-derived CDR1 and CDR2 are GTSNPN and SVGIG (reference sequence). Deletions cut 1 base from V and 3 bases from J, with 4 bases between.

Note on this clone: Other DNA sequences within the sample encode an identical CDR3. The chain recombines TRBV7-2 with TRBJ2-7, with D tentatively TRBD2 (5 bases). V dropped 0 bases and J dropped 1 base, with 10 bases sitting between them. The CDR3 loop spans 15 amino acids. Germline CDR1 reads SGHTA; CDR2 reads FQGNSA. CDR3 in amino acids: CASSLAGGRSYEQYF. In nucleotides, the CDR3 is TGTGCCAGCAGCTTAGCAGGCGGGCGTTCCTACGAGCAGTACTTC.

The rearrangement uses TRBV14 and TRBJ2-2; TRBD2 is a possible D gene (5 bases). The V gene lost 0 bases and the J gene lost 3 bases, with 17 bases spanning the gap. Germline V CDR1 and CDR2: SGHDN, FVKESK. This CDR3 spans 18 amino acids. The CDR3 loop is CASSQEKGVFGDTGELFF. The CDR3 bases are TGTGCCAGCAGCCAAGAAAAGGGAGTCTTTGGAGACACCGGGGAGCTGTTTTTT.

J is TRBJ1-3 and V is TRBV5-1; TRBD1 aligns across 7 bases. V shed 4 bases and J 4 bases; nucleotides not matched to a gene: 8. CDR3 length: 15 residues. CDR1 and CDR2 from the germline V gene are SGHRS and YFSETQ. CDR3 sequence reads: CASSHGTVAGNTIYF. CDR3 DNA: TGCGCCAGCAGCCACGGGACAGTTGCGGGAAACACCATATATTTT.

The chain couples TRBV15 to TRBJ1-5, with 10 bases that match TRBD1. CDR3 length equals 14 residues. Germline V gene data show CDR1 as LNHNV and CDR2 as YYDKDF (reference sequence). The J segment lost 2 bases and the V segment lost 8 bases, leaving 3 bases of the junction unmatched. CDR3: CATDRGPGNQPQHF. The DNA for the CDR3 is TGTGCCACCGACAGGGGGCCAGGCAATCAGCCCCAGCATTTT.

V and J are TRBV6-1 and TRBJ2-1, with D perhaps matching TRBD2 (6 bases). The V end lost 10 bases, the J end lost 3 bases, and 16 bases lay between the germline ends. The CDR3 length is 14 residues. Germline V CDR1 and CDR2: MNHNS, SASEGT. This chain's CDR3 is CATHQGGIYNEQFF. In DNA, the CDR3 is TGTGCCACCCATCAGGGAGGAATCTACAATGAGCAGTTCTTC.

This chain joins TRBV7-2 and TRBJ2-1, with D possibly TRBD2 on 5 matching bases. The CDR3 consists of 12 residues. V dropped 2 bases and J dropped 13 bases, with 12 bases sitting between them. Germline V lookup: CDR1 SGHTA, CDR2 FQGNSA. The CDR3, as DNA: TGTGCCAGCAGCTTAATACGGGAATCCCAGTTCTTC. Translating gives CASSLIRESQFF.